This T cell receptor (beta chain) was sequenced for a study of CD8+ T cells in alopecia areata (dated by TCRdb to the late 2010s). With regard to the full study: Treated patients were enrolled in an open-label pilot trial of oral tofacitinib at 5 to 10 mg twice daily for moderate-to-severe alopecia areata. Tofacitinib was administered for 6 to 18 months, and 6 months of follow-up off drug were then conducted to assess delayed response and recurrence. The SALT score, which quantifies the percentage of affected scalp surface area, was used to measure disease severity in treated patients. In both human patients and the C3H/HeJ mouse model, the study applied high-throughput TCRbeta sequencing to look at T cell clonal expansion in alopecia areata. On the human side, TCRbeta sequencing was run on scalp tissue and on sorted CD4+ and CD8+ peripheral blood T cells from healthy controls and from alopecia areata patients with either patchy or totalis/universalis disease. Tofacitinib-treated patients had biopsies at baseline and at 4 and 24 weeks of treatment, with a later scalp biopsy in several patients. Clonality in the scalp was compared among normal scalp (n=4), patchy alopecia areata scalp (n=8), and alopecia totalis/universalis scalp (n=8). The RNA source kit depended on sample type: the PAXgene miRNA kit for fixed scalp, the miRNeasy kit for PBMCs, and the RNeasy kit for mouse skin. TCRbeta CDR3 regions were amplified by immunoSEQ multiplex PCR with 35 Vbeta forward and 13 Jbeta reverse primers.

The library was prepared using the immunoSEQ multiplex PCR assay. To provide template for TCR sequencing, every sample had RNA extracted and reverse transcribed into cDNA. First-strand cDNA was synthesized with SuperScript III using a 2:1 mix of oligo-dT and random hexamers. A synthetic immune receptor repertoire was used to measure amplification bias, and any remaining bias was corrected computationally. In the source study's methods: Raw reads were preprocessed for error removal, and CDR3 was defined according to IMGT conventions as running from the conserved cysteine to phenylalanine. Clonality was computed as 1 minus the Shannon entropy, with the entropy normalized by log2 of the number of productive unique TCRs. Whether each scalp clone was CD4 or CD8 was inferred by checking scalp TCRbeta sequences against the CD4 and CD8 repertoires from sorted blood. Drawn from immuneACCESS, this table holds only the in-frame rearrangements with V and J called that TCRdb kept. Clones are partly lost; checked studies trace under half to an unresolved V gene and leave the rest unexplained. V, J and clone size derive from that table, while D and trimming were established from the DNA sequence. The sample yields around 300,000 clones; approximately 60% were counted once. Around 0.84% of the sample belongs to the ten largest clones.

Based on the germline V gene (reference sequence), the CDR1 and CDR2 sequences are MNHNY and SVGAGI. Counted from cysteine to phenylalanine, this CDR3 has 15 amino acids. The only DNA kept is the CDR3, 45 bases in frame from the first base. V and J are truncated by 6 bases and 9 bases respectively, leaving an intervening sequence of 21 bases. Here is what the overall study found, with its caveats: During tofacitinib treatment, many expanded lesional clones stuck around in both scalp and blood, and this persistence may partly explain why relapse happens after treatment is stopped. Compared with normal scalp, lesional scalp, particularly in alopecia totalis/universalis, had higher clonality and more expanded CD8+ clones, which suggests antigenic drive. The treated cohort was small, with a single nonresponder, so links between baseline CD8+ expansion and response need larger studies. Shared TCR sequences between patients were less evident than in mice, which may be partly attributable to HLA diversity in the patient population. Scalp TCR repertoire analysis is complicated because resident alphabeta T cells in normal human skin are also sequenced, whereas mouse skin is dominated by gammadelta T cells. Tofacitinib significantly lowered scalp clonality and the number of expanded CD8+ clones among the top 100 scalp clones.

This clone was seen a few times. The target of this receptor is not known. Base qualities are missing; no much larger clone stands one base away. The label giving this sample's treatment or condition can be read as: oral pan-JAK inhibitor, 5-10 mg twice daily. Peripheral blood and lesional scalp punch biopsies were obtained from patients with alopecia areata. After PBMCs were isolated by density centrifugation and stained for CD3, CD4 and CD8, a FACSAria was used to sort CD4+ and CD8+ T cells. This TCR derives from a human donor with alopecia areata. The sequenced sample was CD4+ T cells sorted from blood, obtained around week 53, from a patient treated with tofacitinib. The rearrangement joined TRBV6-6 to TRBJ1-5, with the D gene too uncertain to name. The DNA sequence follows: TGTGCCAGCAGCCGAGATACGGCAGGTTACTGGCCCCAGCATTTT. This gives the protein CASSRDTAGYWPQHF.